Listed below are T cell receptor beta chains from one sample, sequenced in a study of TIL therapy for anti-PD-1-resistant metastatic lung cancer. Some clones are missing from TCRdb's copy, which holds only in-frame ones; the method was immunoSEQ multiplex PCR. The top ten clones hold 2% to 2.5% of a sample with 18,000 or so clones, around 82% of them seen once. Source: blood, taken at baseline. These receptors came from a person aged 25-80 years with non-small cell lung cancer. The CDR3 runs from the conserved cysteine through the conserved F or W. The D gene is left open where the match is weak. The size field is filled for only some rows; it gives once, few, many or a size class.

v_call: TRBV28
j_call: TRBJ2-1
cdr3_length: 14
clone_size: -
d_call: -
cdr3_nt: TGTGCCAGCATGTGGGGCGCAGGGAGTGGGGAGCAGTTCTTC
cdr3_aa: CASMWGAGSGEQFF

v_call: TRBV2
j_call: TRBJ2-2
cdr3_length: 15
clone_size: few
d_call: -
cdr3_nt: TGTGCCAGCAGTGTATCAGGGGCGCTCACCGGGGAGCTGTTTTTT
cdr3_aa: CASSVSGALTGELFF

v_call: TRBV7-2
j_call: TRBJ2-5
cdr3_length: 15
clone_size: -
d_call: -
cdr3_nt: TGTGCCAGCAGCTTAGAAGGGATTCAGGGTGAGACCCAGTACTTC
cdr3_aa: CASSLEGIQGETQYF

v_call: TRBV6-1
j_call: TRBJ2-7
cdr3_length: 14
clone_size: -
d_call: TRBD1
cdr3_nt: TGTGCCAGCAGTGAGCGGGACAGGAGGAGGGAGCAGTACTTC
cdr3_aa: CASSERDRRREQYF

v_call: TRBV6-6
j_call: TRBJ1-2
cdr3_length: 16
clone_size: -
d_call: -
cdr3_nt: TGTGCCAGCAGCCACGGGGCGGGGATAGCTAACTATGGCTACACCTTC
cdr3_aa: CASSHGAGIANYGYTF

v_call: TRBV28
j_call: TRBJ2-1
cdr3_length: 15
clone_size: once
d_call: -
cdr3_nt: TGTGCCAGCAGTCTCCCCCTAGCAGGATACAATGAGCAGTTCTTC
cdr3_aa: CASSLPLAGYNEQFF

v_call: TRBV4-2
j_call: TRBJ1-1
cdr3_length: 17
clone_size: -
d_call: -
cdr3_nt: TGTGCCAGCAGCCAAGAACCCGGACCGTTTATGAACACTGAAGCTTTCTTT
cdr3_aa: CASSQEPGPFMNTEAFF

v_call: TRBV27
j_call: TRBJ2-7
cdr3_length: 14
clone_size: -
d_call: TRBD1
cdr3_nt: TGTGCCAGCAGTTTATGGGCAGGGGGCGAAGAGCAGTACTTC
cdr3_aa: CASSLWAGGEEQYF

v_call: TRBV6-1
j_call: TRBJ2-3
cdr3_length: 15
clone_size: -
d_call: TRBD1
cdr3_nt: TGTGCCAGCAGTGAAACCAGGGGGCAGACAGATACGCAGTATTTT
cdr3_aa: CASSETRGQTDTQYF

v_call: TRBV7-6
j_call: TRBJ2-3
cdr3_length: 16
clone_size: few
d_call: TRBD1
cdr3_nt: TGTGCCAGCCACTTGGGGGCAGGGGGCCGCACAGATACGCAGTATTTT
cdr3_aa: CASHLGAGGRTDTQYF

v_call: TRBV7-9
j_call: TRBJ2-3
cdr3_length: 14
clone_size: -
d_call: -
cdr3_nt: TGTGCCAGCAGCTTAGCAGGGGCCAGAGGTACGCAGTATTTT
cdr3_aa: CASSLAGARGTQYF

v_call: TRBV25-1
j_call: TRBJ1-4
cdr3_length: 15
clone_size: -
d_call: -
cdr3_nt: TGTGCCAGCAGTGAGTTCACGGGCTCTAGCGAAAAACTGTTTTTT
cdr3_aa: CASSEFTGSSEKLFF

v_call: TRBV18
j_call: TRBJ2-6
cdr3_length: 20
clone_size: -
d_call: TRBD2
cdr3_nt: TGTGCCAGCTCACCGCTTCCGGGACTAGCGGGATCCTCTGGGGCCAACGTCCTGACTTTC
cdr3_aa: CASSPLPGLAGSSGANVLTF